This T cell receptor (beta chain) was retrieved from a study of cytomegalovirus exposure and HLA in healthy donors. In the PCR, 60 Vbeta and 13 Jbeta primers were used. The assay was immunoSEQ multiplex PCR, and TCRdb's table has in-frame clones only and misses some. The sample lists about 140,000 clones; around 80% were seen once. Healthy donors of bone marrow made up the group. Notes on the study in general: Sequencing likely generated an artifact that appeared as a cluster of highly shared sequence variants.

As regards this clone: The antigen remains undetermined.

CDR1 is SGHNT and CDR2 is YYREEE in the germline V gene (reference sequence). The V and J ends lost 4 bases and 6 bases respectively, with 13 bases between them. The CDR3 is 13 residues long. The rearrangement joins TRBV5-4 to TRBJ1-2; D not certain. Sequenced: PBMCs. This receptor was identified in an older woman in good health and CMV-seropositive. The CDR3: CASSLLPRDGYTF. DNA of the CDR3: TGTGCCAGCAGCCTACTACCTCGGGATGGCTACACCTTC.